A selection of T cell receptor beta chains follows, all from one sample in a study of vaccination and CD4 T cells after COVID-19. One entry per CDR3 protein, called by TCRdb with MiXCR from the PCR reads. The table has 2,500 to 3,000 distinct CDR3 sequences, about 29% seen once. Their specific antigens are unknown. The sample taken for sequencing was CD4+ T cells from blood, cultured in vitro. The receptors originated from a human donor in good health. CDR3s include the opening cysteine and the closing phenylalanine or tryptophan. Each record gives: CDR3 protein, CDR3 DNA, clone size, D gene, J gene, V gene. A D gene is named only where the DNA matches it firmly. For some rows the clone size is stated as once, few or many, or as a class when expanded; others skip it.

cdr3_aa: CASQTGTNSPLHF
cdr3_nt: TGTGCCAGTCAGACCGGTACTAATTCACCCCTCCACTTT
clone_size: few
d_call: .
j_call: TRBJ1-6
v_call: TRBV6-1

cdr3_aa: CASSFVFGGGTEAFF
cdr3_nt: TGTGCCAGCAGCTTTGTATTTGGGGGGGGCACTGAAGCTTTCTTT
clone_size: .
d_call: .
j_call: TRBJ1-1
v_call: TRBV7-2

cdr3_aa: CASSSGLTRDSPLHF
cdr3_nt: TGTGCCAGCAGCTCGGGCCTAACGCGCGATTCACCCCTCCACTTT
clone_size: .
d_call: .
j_call: TRBJ1-6
v_call: TRBV5-4

cdr3_aa: CASSYGLAGGTGELFF
cdr3_nt: TGTGCCAGCAGTTACGGGCTAGCGGGGGGGACCGGGGAGCTGTTTTTT
clone_size: .
d_call: TRBD2
j_call: TRBJ2-2
v_call: TRBV12-3/TRBV12-4

cdr3_aa: CAISERTGVEPEAFF
cdr3_nt: TGTGCCATCAGTGAGAGGACAGGAGTTGAGCCTGAAGCTTTCTTT
clone_size: few
d_call: TRBD1
j_call: TRBJ1-1
v_call: TRBV10-3

cdr3_aa: CASNPGGHYNEQFF
cdr3_nt: TGTGCCAGCAACCCGGGCGGTCACTACAATGAGCAGTTCTTC
clone_size: large
d_call: .
j_call: TRBJ2-1
v_call: TRBV2

cdr3_aa: CAIWTGAGNTIYF
cdr3_nt: TGTGCCATCTGGACGGGAGCTGGAAACACCATATATTTT
clone_size: few
d_call: .
j_call: TRBJ1-3
v_call: TRBV10-3

cdr3_aa: CASSHGGSLNYGYTF
cdr3_nt: TGCGCCAGCAGCCACGGGGGCAGTCTTAACTATGGCTACACCTTC
clone_size: few
d_call: .
j_call: TRBJ1-2
v_call: TRBV4-1

cdr3_aa: CASSISGGAFSTQYF
cdr3_nt: TGTGCCAGCAGTATAAGCGGGGGGGCCTTTTCGACCCAGTACTTC
clone_size: few
d_call: TRBD2
j_call: TRBJ2-5
v_call: TRBV6-1

cdr3_aa: CSARKNRGSLKREGNEQFF
cdr3_nt: TGCAGTGCTAGGAAGAACAGGGGGTCCCTTAAGCGGGAGGGCAATGAGCAGTTCTTC
clone_size: .
d_call: TRBD2
j_call: TRBJ2-1
v_call: TRBV20-1

cdr3_aa: CASSSTGREGTDTQYF
cdr3_nt: TGCGCCAGCAGCTCAACTGGGAGAGAGGGCACAGATACGCAGTATTTT
clone_size: .
d_call: .
j_call: TRBJ2-3
v_call: TRBV5-1

cdr3_aa: CASRGTVAGDTQYF
cdr3_nt: TGCGCCAGCAGGGGGACGGTGGCGGGGGATACGCAGTATTTT
clone_size: few
d_call: .
j_call: TRBJ2-3
v_call: TRBV4-1

cdr3_aa: CASSLWQGDGTDTQYF
cdr3_nt: TGTGCCAGCAGTTTATGGCAGGGGGACGGCACAGATACGCAGTATTTT
clone_size: .
d_call: TRBD1
j_call: TRBJ2-3
v_call: TRBV28

cdr3_aa: CSGDRGTEAFF
cdr3_nt: TGCAGCGGGGACAGGGGCACTGAAGCTTTCTTT
clone_size: .
d_call: TRBD1
j_call: TRBJ1-1
v_call: TRBV29-1

cdr3_aa: CASSVTSGEIAQYF
cdr3_nt: TGTGCCAGCAGTGTAACTAGCGGCGAGATCGCGCAGTATTTT
clone_size: .
d_call: TRBD2
j_call: TRBJ2-3
v_call: TRBV2

cdr3_aa: CASSLAGVHYEQYF
cdr3_nt: TGTGCCAGCAGCTTAGCGGGGGTCCACTACGAGCAGTACTTC
clone_size: .
d_call: .
j_call: TRBJ2-7
v_call: TRBV7-9

cdr3_aa: CASTSGAHLDTQYF
cdr3_nt: TGTGCCAGCACCTCAGGGGCGCATCTAGATACGCAGTATTTT
clone_size: few
d_call: .
j_call: TRBJ2-3
v_call: TRBV6-1

cdr3_aa: CASSLGGNEQYF
cdr3_nt: TGTGCCAGCAGTTTAGGTGGGAACGAGCAGTACTTC
clone_size: .
d_call: .
j_call: TRBJ2-7
v_call: TRBV12-3/TRBV12-4

cdr3_aa: CSASGQNYGYTF
cdr3_nt: TGCAGTGCTAGTGGCCAAAACTATGGCTACACCTTC
clone_size: few
d_call: .
j_call: TRBJ1-2
v_call: TRBV20-1

cdr3_aa: CATSDGTGGPWEYEQYF
cdr3_nt: TGTGCCACCAGTGACGGGACAGGGGGTCCTTGGGAGTACGAGCAGTACTTC
clone_size: few
d_call: TRBD1
j_call: TRBJ2-7
v_call: TRBV24-1

cdr3_aa: CASSFNSETQYF
cdr3_nt: TGTGCCAGCAGCTTTAACAGTGAGACCCAGTACTTC
clone_size: .
d_call: .
j_call: TRBJ2-5
v_call: TRBV5-5

cdr3_aa: CASSPGQGIHTQYF
cdr3_nt: TGTGCCAGCTCACCGGGACAGGGGATCCATACGCAGTATTTT
clone_size: .
d_call: TRBD1
j_call: TRBJ2-3
v_call: TRBV18

cdr3_aa: CASSLVRGQKLFF
cdr3_nt: TGTGCTAGCAGCTTAGTTCGGGGGCAAAAACTGTTTTTT
clone_size: few
d_call: .
j_call: TRBJ1-4
v_call: TRBV7-7

cdr3_aa: CASSQTSGGRGETQYF
cdr3_nt: TGTGCCAGCAGTCAAACTAGCGGGGGCAGGGGAGAGACCCAGTACTTC
clone_size: .
d_call: TRBD2
j_call: TRBJ2-5
v_call: TRBV5-4

cdr3_aa: CASSKAERGGVPDTQYF
cdr3_nt: TGTGCCAGCAGCAAAGCTGAGCGGGGGGGGGTCCCAGATACGCAGTATTTT
clone_size: .
d_call: .
j_call: TRBJ2-3
v_call: TRBV21-1

cdr3_aa: CSARQGFGNTEAFF
cdr3_nt: TGCAGTGCTAGGCAGGGGTTTGGGAACACTGAAGCTTTCTTT
clone_size: few
d_call: .
j_call: TRBJ1-1
v_call: TRBV20-1

cdr3_aa: CASSGGADTQYF
cdr3_nt: TGTGCCAGTAGTGGAGGGGCAGATACGCAGTATTTT
clone_size: .
d_call: .
j_call: TRBJ2-3
v_call: TRBV19

cdr3_aa: CATSRGGISTHSYNEQFF
cdr3_nt: TGTGCCACCAGCAGAGGGGGGATAAGCACCCACTCCTACAATGAGCAGTTCTTC
clone_size: .
d_call: .
j_call: TRBJ2-1
v_call: TRBV15

cdr3_aa: CASSGRGGRWGEQYF
cdr3_nt: TGTGCCAGCAGCGGACGAGGGGGGAGGTGGGGCGAGCAGTACTTC
clone_size: .
d_call: .
j_call: TRBJ2-7
v_call: TRBV7-2

cdr3_aa: CASSAGVSQIYEQYF
cdr3_nt: TGTGCCAGCAGCGCGGGAGTCTCCCAGATTTACGAGCAGTACTTC
clone_size: .
d_call: TRBD2
j_call: TRBJ2-7
v_call: TRBV2

cdr3_aa: CASSRISQSEAFF
cdr3_nt: TGTGCCAGCAGCCGGATTAGTCAGTCCGAAGCTTTCTTT
clone_size: .
d_call: .
j_call: TRBJ1-1
v_call: TRBV7-3

cdr3_aa: CASTTTDTQYF
cdr3_nt: TGTGCCAGCACCACCACAGATACGCAGTATTTT
clone_size: .
d_call: .
j_call: TRBJ2-3
v_call: TRBV7-2

cdr3_aa: CASSFGGTSYNEQFF
cdr3_nt: TGTGCCAGCAGTTTTGGCGGGACCTCCTACAATGAGCAGTTCTTC
clone_size: .
d_call: .
j_call: TRBJ2-1
v_call: TRBV28

cdr3_aa: CSPLVLVLREGEGETQYF
cdr3_nt: TGCAGTCCGCTAGTGTTGGTTTTGCGGGAGGGGGAAGGAGAGACCCAGTACTTC
clone_size: .
d_call: TRBD2
j_call: TRBJ2-5
v_call: TRBV20-1

cdr3_aa: CASSLGGTDTQYF
cdr3_nt: TGTGCCAGCAGCTTAGGGGGGACAGATACGCAGTATTTT
clone_size: .
d_call: .
j_call: TRBJ2-3
v_call: TRBV7-9

cdr3_aa: CASSFTQGTQPQHF
cdr3_nt: TGTGCCAGCAGTTTTACTCAAGGGACTCAGCCCCAGCATTTT
clone_size: .
d_call: .
j_call: TRBJ1-5
v_call: TRBV28

cdr3_aa: CAWSVGASTGELFF
cdr3_nt: TGTGCCTGGAGTGTGGGAGCATCCACCGGGGAGCTGTTTTTT
clone_size: .
d_call: .
j_call: TRBJ2-2
v_call: TRBV30

cdr3_aa: CSAPMPASGLDTQYF
cdr3_nt: TGCAGTGCTCCAATGCCGGCTAGCGGGTTAGATACGCAGTATTTT
clone_size: .
d_call: TRBD2
j_call: TRBJ2-3
v_call: TRBV20-1

cdr3_aa: CASSLAGMETQYF
cdr3_nt: TGTGCCAGCAGCTTGGCAGGGATGGAGACCCAGTACTTC
clone_size: few
d_call: .
j_call: TRBJ2-5
v_call: TRBV7-8

cdr3_aa: CASNLPRLAGELFF
cdr3_nt: TGTGCCAGCAACCTCCCTAGGCTCGCGGGGGAGCTGTTTTTT
clone_size: .
d_call: .
j_call: TRBJ2-2
v_call: TRBV6-2/TRBV6-3

cdr3_aa: CASSLRGGTEGRKFF
cdr3_nt: TGTGCCAGCAGCTTAAGAGGGGGAACGGAGGGACGAAAGTTCTTT
clone_size: .
d_call: .
j_call: TRBJ1-1
v_call: TRBV7-3